The table lists the clone carrying this T cell receptor (beta chain) with a few counts. What it binds is unknown. This entry is derived from a study of shared clonotypes between healthy human individuals. Study outcomes and limitations: The sole specimen, blood, was sampled, and tissue repertoires likely differ.

Produced via immunoSEQ multiplex PCR; TCRdb's table is partial and in-frame only. This sample yields around 1,000,000 clones, of which roughly 80% are seen a single time; 0.85% to 1% belongs to the top ten. The clonotype originates from a man in his late teens or twenties in good health. Some clones in this sample may be carry-over from other donors' samples. The sequenced material came from memory CD4+ T cells from PBMCs. Subset specified: CD45RA-negative fraction.

The CDR3 loop is CASSLGRRSIYNEQFF. CDR3 bases: TGTGCCAGCAGCTTAGGTCGGCGAAGTATCTACAATGAGCAGTTCTTC. This chain connects TRBV7-3 to TRBJ2-1; no definite D call. The CDR3 spans 16 residues. The germline gives CDR1 SGHTA, CDR2 FQGTGA. Trimming cost V 2 bases and J 3 bases, with 14 bases left between them.